The entry below describes one TCR beta chain. Its antigen is not identified. V was clipped by 1 base and J by 5 bases, with 8 bases between them. The CDR3 contains 13 residues. Germline CDR1 is SEHNR and CDR2 is FQNEAQ (reference sequence). These data belong to a study of beta chain features in type 1 diabetes. Study as a whole: Across all samples, around 98 million sorted cells were examined.

Study-wide points: TCRB CDR3s from Type 1 diabetes patients were moderately but significantly shorter in all four CD4+ subsets.

As every portion of the isolated RNA was reverse transcribed, the sequencing read expressed TCRB transcripts. Assay used: immunoSEQ multiplex PCR; TCRdb lists only in-frame clones, some missing. The sample has 250,000 to 350,000 clones; roughly an eighth are singletons. Sorted CD4+ subsets: naive, central memory, regulatory, stem cell-like memory (CD45RO/CCR7/CD25/CD127/CD95/CD27 panel). All of the sorted populations showed purity greater than 95%. Specimen: naive CD4+ T cells from blood. This receptor was identified in a man between 25 and 39 years old with type 1 diabetes. V and J are TRBV7-9 and TRBJ2-5, with D perhaps matching TRBD2 (5 bases). CDR3 residues: CASSLGGWETQYF. As DNA, the CDR3 is TGTGCCAGCAGCTTAGGCGGGTGGGAGACCCAGTACTTC.